These 8 T cell receptor beta chains were sequenced from one sample in a study of cytomegalovirus exposure and HLA in healthy donors. Amplification used 60 Vbeta primers and 13 Jbeta primers. Profiling relied on immunoSEQ multiplex PCR, and the TCRdb table lists in-frame clones only, not all of them. The sample has around 150,000 clones; around 80% are singletons. The sample consisted of PBMCs. The receptors were sampled from a woman between 40 and 55 years old in good health and CMV-seronegative.

J is TRBJ1-1 and V is TRBV19; TRBD1 matches 8 bases. J lost 3 bases, V lost 7 bases, and 7 bases had no gene match. Germline CDR1 LNHDA, CDR2 SQIVND (reference sequence). CDR3 length: 14 amino acids. CDR3 protein: CASMFGQGDTEAFF. In nucleotides, the CDR3 is TGTGCCAGTATGTTCGGACAGGGCGACACTGAAGCTTTCTTT. Based on the CDR3 plus reference TRBV19 and TRBJ1-1, the full variable domain is DGGITQSPKYLFRKEGQNVTLSCEQNLNHDAMYWYRQDPGQGLRLIYYSQIVNDFQKGDIAEGYSVSREKKESFPLTVTSAQKNPTAFYLCASMFGQGDTEAFFGQGTRLTVV.

J is TRBJ2-1 and V is TRBV5-1; 8 nucleotides align to TRBD2. The germline gives CDR1 SGHRS, CDR2 YFSETQ. The CDR3 spans 18 residues. Trimming cost V 0 bases and J 2 bases; bases outside gene matches: 10. The CDR3 DNA follows: TGCGCCAGCAGCTTGGGCCCCCTTCTAGCGGGTGCCTACAATGAGCAGTTCTTC. Translating it yields CASSLGPLLAGAYNEQFF.

The J gene is TRBJ2-7, the V gene TRBV21-1; TRBD1, as called in the table, went unchecked against the DNA. TRBV21-1 is classified as a pseudogene. The CDR3 consists of 14 residues. The CDR3 DNA follows: TGTGCCAGCAGCACGACAGTTACCCCCTACGAGCAGTACTTC. Translating it yields CASSTTVTPYEQYF.

The chain has TRBV4-1 and TRBJ2-1; TRBD2 matches at 10 bases. The CDR3 loop spans 19 amino acids. Trimming took 0 bases from V and 6 from J; bases not matched to a gene: 14. The germline CDR1 and CDR2 sequences are MGHRA and YSYEKL. CDR3 in amino acids: CASSQEEGGRSGRGNEQFF. DNA of the CDR3: TGCGCCAGCAGCCAAGAAGAAGGTGGGAGGAGCGGGAGGGGCAATGAGCAGTTCTTC.

The rearrangement uses TRBV30 and TRBJ1-1, with 7 bases matching TRBD1. The V gene's germline CDR1 is GTSNPN and CDR2 SVGIG (reference sequence). The CDR3 consists of 19 residues. Trimming cost V 1 base and J 5 bases; bases outside gene matches: 22. The CDR3, as DNA: TGTGCCTGGAGTGAGTTGTCTTGGGAAGGGGGCGCCTTCGGGACTGAAGCTTTCTTT. Translation: CAWSELSWEGGAFGTEAFF. Looking up the rest from reference TRBV30 and TRBJ1-1 gives the full variable domain: SQTIHQWPATLVQPVGSPLSLECTVEGTSNPNLYWYRQAAGRGLQLLFYSVGIGQISSEVPQNLSASRPQDRQFILSSKKLLLSDSGFYLCAWSELSWEGGAFGTEAFFGQGTRLTVV.

This chain connects TRBV29-1 to TRBJ2-4; 10 nucleotides agree with TRBD1. Germline CDR1 SQVTM, CDR2 ANQGSEA. After removal of 0 bases from V and 2 bases from J, the junction contained 4 bases not matched to a gene. This CDR3 is built from 16 residues. The CDR3, as DNA: TGCAGCGTTGAAGATCGACAGGGGGCTACCAAAAACATTCAGTACTTC. This gives the protein CSVEDRQGATKNIQYF.

The chain links TRBV28 to TRBJ2-5; the D gene is possibly TRBD1 (6 bases). CDR1 and CDR2 from the germline V gene are MDHEN and SYDVKM. V lost 5 bases, J lost 3 bases, and 13 bases lay in between. This CDR3 has 14 residues. This CDR3 reads CASSSLDRKETQYF. Written as DNA, the CDR3 is TGTGCCAGCAGTAGTTTGGACAGAAAAGAGACCCAGTACTTC.

V gene TRBV4-1 combines with J gene TRBJ2-1; D is possibly TRBD1 (6 bases). CDR3 length: 17 residues. Germline V CDR1 and CDR2: MGHRA, YSYEKL. V was cut by 0 bases and J by 5 bases, with 17 bases left in between. CDR3 coding DNA: TGCGCCAGCAGCCAAGATAAGGGGGTTCGACCTCACAATGAGCAGTTCTTC. The encoded protein is CASSQDKGVRPHNEQFF.